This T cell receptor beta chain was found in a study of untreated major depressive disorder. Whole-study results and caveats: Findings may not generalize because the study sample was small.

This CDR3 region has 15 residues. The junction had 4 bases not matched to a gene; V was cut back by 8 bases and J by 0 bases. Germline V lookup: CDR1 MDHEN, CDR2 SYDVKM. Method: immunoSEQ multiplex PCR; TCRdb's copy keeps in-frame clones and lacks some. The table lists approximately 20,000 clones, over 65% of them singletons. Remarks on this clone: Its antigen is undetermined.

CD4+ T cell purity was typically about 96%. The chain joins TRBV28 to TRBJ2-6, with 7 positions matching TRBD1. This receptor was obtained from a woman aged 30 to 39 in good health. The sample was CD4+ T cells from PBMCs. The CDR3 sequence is CASEGQPSGANVLTF. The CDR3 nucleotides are TGTGCCAGCGAGGGACAGCCCTCTGGGGCCAACGTCCTGACTTTC.